This T cell receptor beta chain was sequenced during a study of early T cells in non-severe SARS-CoV-2 infection. Study-level background: Whole-blood bulk RNA, unsorted, was sequenced, and chains were unpaired.

The CDR3 is 15 residues long. Trimming shortened V by 0 bases and J by 4 bases, and 13 bases separated the two germline ends. In germline, CDR1 is LNHNV, CDR2 YYDKDF (reference sequence). This clonotype was found a few times. Its antigen is still unknown. Individual cDNA molecules were tagged with unique molecular identifiers. TCRdb re-derived calls from the 5' RACE reads in MiXCR, one entry per CDR3 protein. The table has some 80,000 distinct CDR3 sequences, roughly 10% seen once; the top ten hold 7% to 9%. The study's findings and limits: Anti-spike CD8 responses were favored by VDJdb matching, which missed private and CD4 specificities.

This sequence joins TRBV15 and TRBJ2-7; D is ambiguous. This receptor was identified in an adult who was a healthcare worker with PCR-confirmed SARS-CoV-2 infection or an uninfected control (not recorded which). The sample here was whole blood, taken at baseline. CDR3 DNA: TGTGCCACCAGCAGAGATTTGGTCGGAAGGTACGAGCAGTACTTC. It encodes CATSRDLVGRYEQYF.